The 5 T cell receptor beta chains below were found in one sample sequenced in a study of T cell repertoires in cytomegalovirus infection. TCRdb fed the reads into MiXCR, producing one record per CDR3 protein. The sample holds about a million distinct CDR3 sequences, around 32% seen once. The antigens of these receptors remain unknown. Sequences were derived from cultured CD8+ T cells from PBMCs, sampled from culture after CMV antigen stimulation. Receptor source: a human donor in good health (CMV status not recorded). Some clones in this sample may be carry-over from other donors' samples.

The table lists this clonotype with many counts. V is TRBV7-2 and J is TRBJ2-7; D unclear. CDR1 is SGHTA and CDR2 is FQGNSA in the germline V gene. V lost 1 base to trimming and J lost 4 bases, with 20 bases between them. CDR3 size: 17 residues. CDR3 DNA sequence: TGTGCCAGCAGCTTAGTTGGCGGCAGATCTCCCCTTTACGAGCAGTACTTC. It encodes CASSLVGGRSPLYEQYF.

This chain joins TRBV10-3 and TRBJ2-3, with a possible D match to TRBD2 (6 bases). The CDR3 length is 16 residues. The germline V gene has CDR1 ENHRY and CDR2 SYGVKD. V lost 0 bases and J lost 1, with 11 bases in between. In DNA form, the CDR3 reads TGTGCCATCAGTGAGTCCGGGGGAACGGGCACAGATACGCAGTATTTT. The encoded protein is CAISESGGTGTDTQYF.

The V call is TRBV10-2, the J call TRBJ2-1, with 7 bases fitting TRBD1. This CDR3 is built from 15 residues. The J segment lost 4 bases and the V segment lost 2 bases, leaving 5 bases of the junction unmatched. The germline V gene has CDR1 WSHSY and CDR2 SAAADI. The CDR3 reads CASSEPWDSYNEQFF. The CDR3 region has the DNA TGCGCCAGCAGTGAGCCGTGGGACAGTTACAATGAGCAGTTCTTC.

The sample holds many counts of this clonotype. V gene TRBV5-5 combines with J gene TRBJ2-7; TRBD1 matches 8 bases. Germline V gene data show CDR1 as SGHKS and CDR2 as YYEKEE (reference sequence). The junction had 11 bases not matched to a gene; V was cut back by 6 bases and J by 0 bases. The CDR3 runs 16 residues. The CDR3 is CASIDPGQGNSYEQYF. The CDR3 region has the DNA TGTGCCAGCATAGACCCCGGACAGGGCAACTCCTACGAGCAGTACTTC.

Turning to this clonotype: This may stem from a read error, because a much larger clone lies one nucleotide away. The chain's CDR3 is CASSCPRTGGYAEQFF. The CDR3 coding sequence is TGTGCCAGCAGTTGCCCTCGGACAGGGGGCTACGCAGAGCAGTTCTTC. This rearrangement joins TRBV28 to TRBJ2-1, with TRBD1 matching 11 bases. This CDR3 has 16 amino acids. V lost 4 bases to trimming and J lost 10 bases; unmatched junction nucleotides: 12. The germline CDR1 and CDR2 sequences are MDHEN and SYDVKM.